One sample yielded the 10 T cell receptor beta chains listed below, sequenced in a study of T cell responses to AZD1222 COVID-19 vaccine. The data were produced by immunoSEQ multiplex PCR, yet TCRdb's version contains in-frame clones alone and is incomplete. The sample consists of about 110,000 clones, 75% to 90% of them appearing once. This material consisted of peripheral blood, taken 28 days after the second AZD1222 dose. These receptors were collected from an adult who received the AZD1222 COVID-19 vaccine.

This chain uses TRBV28 with TRBJ1-2; a weak D match, TRBD1 (5 bases). Trimming stripped 2 bases from V and 0 bases from J, with 13 bases between. CDR1 is MDHEN and CDR2 is SYDVKM in the germline V gene. CDR3 size: 16 residues. CDR3 nucleotide sequence: TGTGCCAGCAGTTTAAAGGGACTCTCACCTAACTATGGCTACACCTTC. Translating it yields CASSLKGLSPNYGYTF.

A few counts support this clone. This chain joins TRBV7-8 and TRBJ2-3; 8 nucleotides agree with TRBD2. This CDR3 contains 15 residues. Per the germline V gene, CDR1 is SGHVS and CDR2 is FQNEAQ. Unmatched junction bases numbered 5, after V lost 3 bases and J lost 3 bases. The CDR3 DNA follows: TGTGCCAGCAGCTTGAGCGGGACTAGGACAGATACGCAGTATTTT. It codes for CASSLSGTRTDTQYF.

CDR3: CASSQGQDAYEQYF. As DNA, the CDR3 is TGCGCCAGCAGCCAAGGTCAGGACGCCTACGAGCAGTACTTC. This chain joins TRBV4-1 and TRBJ2-7; no clear D. Per germline, CDR1 MGHRA and CDR2 YSYEKL. V lost 1 base and J 2 bases, leaving 9 bases between the germline ends. The CDR3 totals 14 residues.

V usage is TRBV18 and J usage is TRBJ2-5; 7 nucleotides agree with TRBD1. This CDR3 has 15 amino acids. Per germline, CDR1 KGHSH and CDR2 LQKENI. V shed 3 bases, J shed 2 bases, and the junction held 6 bases outside the gene matches. CDR3 loop: CASSPQGTAQETQYF. CDR3 sequence (DNA): TGTGCCAGCTCACCCCAGGGGACAGCACAAGAGACCCAGTACTTC.

The rearrangement uses TRBV5-4 and TRBJ1-1; 8 nucleotides match TRBD1. Trimming took 1 base from V and 0 from J; bases not matched to a gene: 5. CDR3 length: 16 residues. Germline loops: CDR1 SGHNT, CDR2 YYREEE (reference sequence). CDR3 loop: CASSLIRGQVNTEAFF. CDR3 sequence (DNA): TGTGCCAGCAGCTTGATCAGGGGGCAGGTGAACACTGAAGCTTTCTTT. Full variable domain (outside the CDR3, taken from reference TRBV5-4 and TRBJ1-1): ETGVTQSPTHLIKTRGQQVTLRCSSQSGHNTVSWYQQALGQGPQFIFQYYREEENGRGNFPPRFSGLQFPNYSSELNVNALELDDSALYLCASSLIRGQVNTEAFFGQGTRLTVV.

The chain is built from TRBV6-1 and TRBJ1-2; tentatively, D is TRBD1 (5 bases). Trimming took off 0 bases at V and 2 bases at J, with 22 bases between the two ends. The CDR3 is made up of 19 amino acids. Germline CDR1 is MNHNS and CDR2 is SASEGT. CDR3 region: CASSEAPRGRGTFNYGYTF. Here the CDR3 DNA reads TGTGCCAGCAGTGAAGCGCCAAGGGGTAGGGGAACCTTCAACTATGGCTACACCTTC.

This sequence joins TRBV2 and TRBJ2-3; D gene uncertain. Deletions cut 1 base from V and 8 bases from J, with 7 bases between. Germline V gene lookup returns CDR1 SNHLY and CDR2 FYNNEI. The length of the CDR3 is 12 residues. The CDR3 reads CASSEEAVTQYF. In nucleotides, the CDR3 is TGTGCCAGCAGTGAAGAGGCGGTTACGCAGTATTTT. Drawing the rest from reference TRBV2 and TRBJ2-3, the complete variable domain is EPEVTQTPSHQVTQMGQEVILRCVPISNHLYFYWYRQILGQKVEFLVSFYNNEISEKSEIFDDQFSVERPDGSNFTLKIRSTKLEDSAMYFCASSEEAVTQYFGPGTRLTVL.

CDR3 sequence: CASSPGLWSAGELFF. The CDR3 bases are TGTGCCAGCAGTCCGGGCTTATGGAGTGCCGGGGAGCTGTTTTTT. The V and J genes are TRBV27 and TRBJ2-2, with D unresolved. This CDR3 contains 15 residues. The germline V gene encodes CDR1 MNHEY and CDR2 SMNVEV (reference sequence). V was cut by 5 bases and J by 6 bases, with 16 bases left in between.

This clone was recorded only once. The chain combines TRBV29-1 with TRBJ2-1; TRBD1 matches 8 bases. There are 14 residues in the CDR3. Germline V gene lookup returns CDR1 SQVTM and CDR2 ANQGSEA. Germline trimming cut 8 bases from V and 6 bases from J; bases unmatched to any gene: 12. The chain's CDR3 is CSFRSPGTGNEQFF. The DNA for the CDR3 is TGCAGCTTCCGTTCCCCCGGGACAGGCAATGAGCAGTTCTTC.

The chain combines TRBV7-9 with TRBJ1-1; TRBD1 might be the D (6 bases). Germline loops: CDR1 SEHNR, CDR2 FQNEAQ (reference sequence). V was clipped by 2 bases and J by 3 bases, with 10 bases between them. This CDR3 is built from 14 residues. As DNA, the CDR3 is TGTGCCAGCAGCTTACAACAGGGATACACTGAAGCTTTCTTT. This encodes CASSLQQGYTEAFF.